Listed below are T cell receptor beta chains from one sample, sequenced in a study of vaccination effects on CD4 cells after COVID-19. Their antigens are not known. Profiled with immunoSEQ multiplex PCR; TCRdb holds only in-frame clones, not every one. This table has approximately 22,000 clones, over 70% appearing once. The source was CD4+ T cells from PBMCs cultured with a peptide pool, collected before COVID-19 vaccination. These receptors all stem from a human donor who had a prior SARS-CoV-2 infection. Both conserved end residues are part of each CDR3. The D gene is left open where the match is weak.

d_call cdr3_length v_call cdr3_aa
NA 17 TRBV4-2 CASSQDLSVLAKNIQYF
TRBD2 15 TRBV18 CASSPGLAGGDEQFF
TRBD1 16 TRBV2 CASGIGTDYEFSPLHF
TRBD1 16 TRBV6-5 CASSYSGGTGSDEQYF
TRBD2 12 TRBV18 CASSPRGGEQYF
NA 13 TRBV5-1 CASSLELGNGYTF
NA 15 TRBV7-2 CASSLAGFGDYEQYF
NA 16 TRBV6-6 CASSYYGTGTSGELFF
NA 15 TRBV9 CASSSRPSSGNTIYF
TRBD1 13 TRBV5-1 CASSSDRGYEQYF
TRBD2 17 TRBV24-1 CATSEHRTSGRGNEQFF
TRBD2 16 TRBV12-5 CASGYRLAGIYNEQFF
NA 15 TRBV6-2/TRBV6-3 CASTPEGTGTDTQYF
NA 14 TRBV5-5 CASSFIGPGESQYF
NA 12 TRBV11-2 CASSSLRDRYTF
TRBD2 19 TRBV5-4 CASSRGLAGIVGDTDTQYF
TRBD2 17 TRBV15 CATSSLYELAGSNEQFF
NA 17 TRBV18 CASSPIMGGSTGNTIYF
TRBD2 15 TRBV4-3 CASSPELAGVYEQYF
TRBD2 15 TRBV5-1 CASSPGLAGVREQYF
TRBD1 15 TRBV15 CATSRQRTGGYEQYF
TRBD1 13 TRBV30 CAWSSERQGEAFF
TRBD2 14 TRBV3-1/TRBV3-2 CASSPRLAQETQYF
NA 12 TRBV5-1 CASSLGGYGYTF
TRBD1 13 TRBV2 CASGRQGGTEAFF
TRBD2 15 TRBV27 CASSFRPSGNYEQYF
TRBD2 16 TRBV7-7 CASSPSLAGGAETQYF
NA 15 TRBV2 CASSGGRPTTDTQYF
NA 14 TRBV2 CASSERRVGTEAFF
NA 15 TRBV2 CASSAWAPQSDTQYF